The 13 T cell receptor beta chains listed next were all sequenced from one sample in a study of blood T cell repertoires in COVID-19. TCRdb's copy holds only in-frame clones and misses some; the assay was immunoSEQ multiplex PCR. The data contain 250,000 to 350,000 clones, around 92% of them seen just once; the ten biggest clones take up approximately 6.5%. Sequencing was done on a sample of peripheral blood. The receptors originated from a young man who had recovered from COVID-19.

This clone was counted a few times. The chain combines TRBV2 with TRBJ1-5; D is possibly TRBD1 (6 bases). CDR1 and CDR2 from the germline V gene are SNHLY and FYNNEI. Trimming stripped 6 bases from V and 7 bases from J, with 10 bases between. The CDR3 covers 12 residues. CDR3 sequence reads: CASRLQGQPQHF. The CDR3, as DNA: TGTGCCAGCAGGTTACAGGGACAGCCCCAGCATTTT.

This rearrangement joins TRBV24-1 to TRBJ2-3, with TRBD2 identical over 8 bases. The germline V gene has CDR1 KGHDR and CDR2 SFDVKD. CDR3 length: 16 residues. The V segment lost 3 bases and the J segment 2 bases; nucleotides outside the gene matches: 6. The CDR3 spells CATSDPRGGSTDTQYF. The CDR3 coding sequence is TGTGCCACCAGTGATCCTCGGGGGGGATCCACAGATACGCAGTATTTT.

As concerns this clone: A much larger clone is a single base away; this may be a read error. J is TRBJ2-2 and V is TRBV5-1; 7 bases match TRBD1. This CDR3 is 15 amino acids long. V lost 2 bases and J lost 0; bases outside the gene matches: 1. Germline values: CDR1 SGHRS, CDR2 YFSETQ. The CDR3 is CASSFGTANTGELFF. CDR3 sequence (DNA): TGCGCCAGCAGCTTCGGGACAGCGAACACCGGGGAGCTGTTTTTT.

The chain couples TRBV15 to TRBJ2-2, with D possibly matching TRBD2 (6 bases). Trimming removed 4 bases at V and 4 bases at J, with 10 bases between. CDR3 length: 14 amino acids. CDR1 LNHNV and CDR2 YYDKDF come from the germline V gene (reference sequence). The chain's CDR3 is CATSIGSGTGELFF. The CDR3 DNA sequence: TGTGCCACCAGCATCGGGAGCGGCACCGGGGAGCTGTTTTTT.

The CDR3 coding sequence is TGTGCCAGCACTACCCACGACAGGGCCACTGAAGCTTTCTTT. Its protein is CASTTHDRATEAFF. The gene calls are TRBV6-1 and TRBJ1-1, with 7 positions matching TRBD1. CDR3 size: 14 residues. The germline gives CDR1 MNHNS, CDR2 SASEGT. V was pared by 7 bases and J by 4 bases, with 9 bases of the junction left unmatched.

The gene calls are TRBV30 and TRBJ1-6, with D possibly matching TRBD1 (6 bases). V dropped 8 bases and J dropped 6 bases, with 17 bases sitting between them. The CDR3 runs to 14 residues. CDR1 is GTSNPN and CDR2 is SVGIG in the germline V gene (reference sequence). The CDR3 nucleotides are TGTGCCGGATCTACAGGGTCTCTTAATTCACCCCTCCACTTT. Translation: CAGSTGSLNSPLHF.

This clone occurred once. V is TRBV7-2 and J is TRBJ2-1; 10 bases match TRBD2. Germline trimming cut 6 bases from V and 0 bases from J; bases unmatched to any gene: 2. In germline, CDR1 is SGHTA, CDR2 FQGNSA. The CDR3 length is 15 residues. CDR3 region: CASRTSGRSYNEQFF. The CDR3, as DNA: TGTGCCAGCAGGACTAGCGGGCGCTCCTACAATGAGCAGTTCTTC.

CDR3 loop: CASSQGFVEAFF. The DNA for the CDR3 is TGTGCCAGCAGCCAGGGCTTCGTTGAAGCTTTCTTT. V and J are TRBV14 and TRBJ1-1; D gene ambiguous. The germline gives CDR1 SGHDN, CDR2 FVKESK. CDR3 length: 12 residues. V lost 3 bases and J lost 7, with 9 bases in between.

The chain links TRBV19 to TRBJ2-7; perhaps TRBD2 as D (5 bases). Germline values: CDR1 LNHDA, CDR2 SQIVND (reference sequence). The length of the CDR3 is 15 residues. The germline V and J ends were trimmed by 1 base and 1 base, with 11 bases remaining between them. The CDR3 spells CASSIVGSNSYEQYF. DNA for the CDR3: TGTGCCAGTAGTATAGTAGGGAGTAATTCCTACGAGCAGTACTTC. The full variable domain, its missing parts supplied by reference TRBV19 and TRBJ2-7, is DGGITQSPKYLFRKEGQNVTLSCEQNLNHDAMYWYRQDPGQGLRLIYYSQIVNDFQKGDIAEGYSVSREKKESFPLTVTSAQKNPTAFYLCASSIVGSNSYEQYFGPGTRLTVT.

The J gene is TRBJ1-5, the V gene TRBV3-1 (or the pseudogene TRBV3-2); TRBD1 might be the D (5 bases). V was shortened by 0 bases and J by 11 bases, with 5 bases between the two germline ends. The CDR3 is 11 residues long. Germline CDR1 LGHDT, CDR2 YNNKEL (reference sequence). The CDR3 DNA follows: TGTGCCAGCAGCCAAGAAGGGGCCCAGCATTTT. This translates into CASSQEGAQHF.

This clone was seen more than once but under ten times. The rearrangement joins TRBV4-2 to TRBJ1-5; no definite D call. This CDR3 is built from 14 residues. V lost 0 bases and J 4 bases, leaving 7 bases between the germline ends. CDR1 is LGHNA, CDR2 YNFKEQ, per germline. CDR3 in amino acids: CASSQDMLNQPQHF. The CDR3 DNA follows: TGTGCCAGCAGCCAAGATATGCTAAATCAGCCCCAGCATTTT.

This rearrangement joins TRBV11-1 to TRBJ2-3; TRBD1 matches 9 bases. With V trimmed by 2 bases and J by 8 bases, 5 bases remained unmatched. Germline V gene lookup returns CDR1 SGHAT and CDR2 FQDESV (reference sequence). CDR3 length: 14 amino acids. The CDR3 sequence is CASSLKQGAGTQYF. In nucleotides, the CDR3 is TGTGCCAGCAGCTTAAAACAGGGGGCAGGTACGCAGTATTTT. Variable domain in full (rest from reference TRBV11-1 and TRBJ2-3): EAEVAQSPRYKITEKSQAVAFWCDPISGHATLYWYRQILGQGPELLVQFQDESVVDDSQLPKDRFSAERLKGVDSTLKIQPAELGDSAMYLCASSLKQGAGTQYFGPGTRLTVL.

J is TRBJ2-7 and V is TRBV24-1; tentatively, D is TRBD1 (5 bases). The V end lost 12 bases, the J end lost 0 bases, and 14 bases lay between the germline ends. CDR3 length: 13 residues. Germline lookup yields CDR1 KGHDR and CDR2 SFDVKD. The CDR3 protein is CASDRLSSYEQYF. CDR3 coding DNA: TGTGCCTCTGACAGATTGAGCTCCTACGAGCAGTACTTC.